These 28 T cell receptor beta chains were sequenced from one sample in a study of blood T cell repertoires in COVID-19. Measured with immunoSEQ multiplex PCR; TCRdb has only the in-frame clones, and not every one. The sample carries 300,000 to 350,000 clones, around four fifths recorded once. Sequencing was performed on peripheral blood. These receptors originate from a man aged 25-45 years with active or convalescent COVID-19.

This clone was seen once. J is TRBJ2-7 and V is TRBV7-8; D ambiguous. Germline V gene data show CDR1 as SGHVS and CDR2 as FQNEAQ. With 2 bases removed from V and 3 bases from J, the gap between germline ends came to 11 bases. The CDR3 contains 14 residues. The CDR3, as DNA: TGTGCCAGCAGCTTACTTAATCCGGGCTACGAGCAGTACTTC. It codes for CASSLLNPGYEQYF.

V usage is TRBV5-1 and J usage is TRBJ1-2, with TRBD1 matching 7 bases. With 1 base clipped from V and 1 base from J, the junction kept 7 bases outside the gene matches. CDR3 length: 16 residues. CDR1 and CDR2 from the germline V gene are SGHRS and YFSETQ. Here the CDR3 reads CASSLTGVTDNYGYTF. The CDR3 region has the DNA TGCGCCAGCAGCTTGACAGGGGTTACCGATAACTATGGCTACACCTTC.

The J gene is TRBJ1-4, the V gene TRBV5-1, with a possible D match to TRBD1 (5 bases). V lost 7 bases, J lost 4 bases, and 17 bases lay in between. Per the germline V gene, CDR1 is SGHRS and CDR2 is YFSETQ. The CDR3 consists of 15 residues. CDR3 nucleotides: TGCGCCAGCGGGGAGGGCCGGGGGATTAATGAAAAACTGTTTTTT. Amino acid sequence: CASGEGRGINEKLFF.

This chain links TRBV11-2 with TRBJ2-5; D is unclear. Trimming shortened V by 4 bases and J by 5 bases, and 8 bases separated the two germline ends. Germline CDR1 is SGHAT and CDR2 is FQNNGV. This CDR3 is 12 amino acids long. The CDR3: CASSYIRETQYF. The CDR3 DNA follows: TGTGCCAGCAGCTATATTCGTGAGACCCAGTACTTC. The full variable domain, completed using reference TRBV11-2 and TRBJ2-5, is EAGVAQSPRYKIIEKRQSVAFWCNPISGHATLYWYQQILGQGPKLLIQFQNNGVVDDSQLPKDRFSAERLKGVDSTLKIQPAKLEDSAVYLCASSYIRETQYFGPGTRLLVL.

This chain links TRBV7-2 with TRBJ2-5; 7 bases fit TRBD2. This CDR3 spans 14 amino acids. The germline gives CDR1 SGHTA, CDR2 FQGNSA. J lost 2 bases, V lost 7 bases, and 7 bases had no gene match. CDR3 sequence: CASKNPGLQETQYF. The CDR3 DNA reads as TGTGCCAGCAAAAATCCGGGACTACAAGAGACCCAGTACTTC. The whole variable domain, remainder taken from reference TRBV7-2 and TRBJ2-5, is GAGVSQSPSNKVTEKGKDVELRCDPISGHTALYWYRQSLGQGLEFLIYFQGNSAPDKSGLPSDRFSAERTGGSVSTLTIQRTQQEDSAVYLCASKNPGLQETQYFGPGTRLLVL.

The chain recombines TRBV10-2 with TRBJ1-4; D possibly corresponds to TRBD1 (6 bases). This CDR3 contains 16 residues. With 5 bases removed from V and 3 bases from J, the gap between germline ends came to 16 bases. Per germline, CDR1 WSHSY and CDR2 SAAADI. The CDR3 protein is CASSLTRGYANEKLFF. In nucleotides, the CDR3 is TGCGCCAGCAGTCTGACCAGGGGATACGCTAATGAAAAACTGTTTTTT.

V is TRBV5-4 and J is TRBJ2-1, with a possible D match to TRBD2 (6 bases). V was shortened by 4 bases and J by 1 base, with 18 bases between the two germline ends. Per the germline V gene, CDR1 is SGHNT and CDR2 is YYREEE (reference sequence). The CDR3 contains 17 residues. CDR3 residues: CASSHGGERSSYNEQFF. The CDR3 DNA is TGTGCCAGCAGCCATGGAGGGGAGCGGTCTTCCTACAATGAGCAGTTCTTC.

The V gene is TRBV30, the J gene TRBJ2-1, with 8 bases lining up with TRBD1. CDR1 is GTSNPN, CDR2 SVGIG, per germline (reference sequence). With V trimmed by 5 bases and J by 9 bases, 6 bases remained unmatched. The CDR3 covers 12 residues. The CDR3 DNA reads TGTGCCTGGGGTACAGGGGGGAGTGAGCAGTTCTTC. Translated, it gives CAWGTGGSEQFF.

The gene calls are TRBV5-6 and TRBJ2-2; 10 bases match TRBD2. J lost 3 bases, V lost 2 bases, and 4 bases had no gene match. Germline CDR1 SGHDT, CDR2 YYEEEE. There are 16 residues in the CDR3. The CDR3 DNA follows: TGTGCCAGCAGCTTAAGCGGGGGGGCCGACACCGGGGAGCTGTTTTTT. Protein sequence: CASSLSGGADTGELFF.

The V and J genes are TRBV14 and TRBJ2-2; TRBD1 aligns across 9 bases. This CDR3 contains 16 residues. J lost 6 bases, V lost 4 bases, and 9 bases had no gene match. Germline values: CDR1 SGHDN, CDR2 FVKESK. The DNA for the CDR3 is TGTGCCAGCAGCCCAACATACAGGGGGCTGGCCGGGGAGCTGTTTTTT. It specifies CASSPTYRGLAGELFF.

A word on this clone: Other DNA sequences in this specimen translate into the identical CDR3. This sequence joins TRBV9 and TRBJ2-1, with D perhaps TRBD2 (5 bases). Trimming pared 3 bases from V and 3 bases from J, leaving 7 bases between. Germline CDR1 reads SGDLS; CDR2 reads YYNGEE. This CDR3 spans 13 amino acids. The CDR3 reads CASSGGGYNEQFF. The CDR3 bases are TGTGCCAGCAGCGGAGGAGGCTACAATGAGCAGTTCTTC. The variable domain in full, completed from reference TRBV9 and TRBJ2-1, reads DSGVTQTPKHLITATGQRVTLRCSPRSGDLSVYWYQQSLDQGLQFLIQYYNGEERAKGNILERFSAQQFPDLHSELNLSSLELGDSALYFCASSGGGYNEQFFGPGTRLTVL.

The J gene is TRBJ1-2, the V gene TRBV7-2, with 7 bases lining up with TRBD1. V lost 2 bases and J lost 7; bases outside the gene matches: 10. Germline V gene sequence: CDR1 SGHTA, CDR2 FQGNSA. The CDR3 loop spans 15 amino acids. The CDR3 protein is CASSLFNQDRSGYTF. CDR3 nucleotide sequence: TGTGCCAGCAGCTTATTTAACCAGGACAGGTCTGGCTACACCTTC.

The rearrangement uses TRBV29-1 and TRBJ2-3; 8 nucleotides agree with TRBD1. This CDR3 region has 14 residues. V shed 5 bases and J 1 base; nucleotides not matched to a gene: 5. The germline V gene has CDR1 SQVTM and CDR2 ANQGSEA. CDR3 sequence reads: CSVRQGYGTDTQYF. The CDR3 DNA follows: TGCAGCGTTCGACAGGGGTACGGCACAGATACGCAGTATTTT.

The chain employs TRBV24-1 and TRBJ2-1; D unclear. The CDR3 is made up of 13 amino acids. The germline CDR1 and CDR2 sequences are KGHDR and SFDVKD. With 12 bases removed from V and 3 bases from J, the gap between germline ends came to 14 bases. The CDR3 loop is CASRGTNYNEQFF. CDR3 in DNA: TGTGCCTCACGCGGCACCAACTACAATGAGCAGTTCTTC.

This clone has only a few counts. The chain recombines TRBV5-6 with TRBJ2-3, with TRBD2 as a possible D gene (6 bases). V lost 0 bases, J lost 4 bases, and 9 bases lay in between. Germline lookup yields CDR1 SGHDT and CDR2 YYEEEE. CDR3 length equals 14 residues. Written as DNA, the CDR3 is TGTGCCAGCAGCTTGGCGGGACTCTCAGATACGCAGTATTTT. It codes for CASSLAGLSDTQYF. Full variable domain (missing parts from reference TRBV5-6 and TRBJ2-3): DAGVTQSPTHLIKTRGQQVTLRCSPKSGHDTVSWYQQALGQGPQFIFQYYEEEERQRGNFPDRFSGHQFPNYSSELNVNALLLGDSALYLCASSLAGLSDTQYFGPGTRLTVL.

As concerns this clone: It is unclear where the CDR3 begins or ends on the DNA, so no DNA is shown, and the CDR3 is as TCRdb lists it. The chain recombines TRBV12-1 with TRBJ1-2; the tabulated D call, TRBD1, remains unverified against the DNA. TRBV12-1 is an annotated pseudogene. Termini included, the CDR3 measures 18 amino acids. The CDR3 region is CASSFALGAGIVGYGYTF.

This chain uses TRBV9 with TRBJ2-1, with TRBD2 identical over 7 bases. The V segment lost 4 bases and the J segment 0 bases; nucleotides outside the gene matches: 4. The CDR3 runs 15 residues. From germline, CDR1 is SGDLS and CDR2 YYNGEE. The CDR3 DNA sequence: TGTGCCAGCAGCTTCCGGGGGGACTCCTACAATGAGCAGTTCTTC. This codes for CASSFRGDSYNEQFF.

This clone was found a few times. This rearrangement joins TRBV18 to TRBJ1-3, with 8 bases lining up with TRBD1. Trimming at V came to 6 bases and at J to 2 bases, leaving 9 bases not matched to a gene. Germline values: CDR1 KGHSH, CDR2 LQKENI. This CDR3 is built from 16 residues. In DNA, the CDR3 is TGTGCCAGCTCTCCGGACAGGGTTGGTGCTGGAAACACCATATATTTT. Protein product: CASSPDRVGAGNTIYF.

This clone was picked up one time. This sequence joins TRBV12-3 or TRBV12-4 and TRBJ2-7; 7 nucleotides align to TRBD1. The ends lost 5 bases at V and 3 bases at J; junction bases unmatched: 4. The CDR3 consists of 13 residues. This chain's CDR3 is CASSLGDSYEQYF. Written as DNA, the CDR3 is TGTGCCAGCAGTCTAGGGGACAGCTACGAGCAGTACTTC.

In this sample, this clone turned up once. The genes are TRBV30 and TRBJ2-5; maybe TRBD1 (5 bases). This CDR3 contains 13 residues. The germline V and J ends were trimmed by 3 bases and 5 bases, with 13 bases remaining between them. Germline values: CDR1 GTSNPN, CDR2 SVGIG (reference sequence). CDR3 region: CAWSLGDVETQYF. The CDR3 nucleotides are TGTGCCTGGAGCTTAGGGGATGTTGAGACCCAGTACTTC.

J is TRBJ1-1 and V is TRBV19, with D hard to call. CDR1 LNHDA and CDR2 SQIVND come from the germline V gene (reference sequence). The CDR3 sequence is 12 residues long. V lost 3 bases and J lost 7, with 9 bases in between. The CDR3 coding sequence is TGTGCCAGTAGTATTCACGGACTTGAAGCTTTCTTT. It codes for CASSIHGLEAFF.

The rearrangement joins TRBV30 to TRBJ2-1; 9 bases map to TRBD2. Germline loops: CDR1 GTSNPN, CDR2 SVGIG (reference sequence). The V and J ends lost 6 bases and 8 bases, in that order; junction bases with no gene match: 11. The CDR3 has 14 amino acids. The CDR3 coding sequence is TGTGCCTGTCCCAGATTAGCGGGAGTGGATGAGCAGTTCTTC. Protein sequence: CACPRLAGVDEQFF.

The V call is TRBV18, the J call TRBJ1-1, with D uncertain. Deletions cut 5 bases from V and 0 bases from J, with 7 bases between. The CDR3 is made up of 13 amino acids. CDR1 and CDR2 from the germline V gene are KGHSH and LQKENI. DNA for the CDR3: TGTGCCAGCTCAGCGGCTCTGAACACTGAAGCTTTCTTT. Its protein product is CASSAALNTEAFF.

The chain uses TRBV5-6 and TRBJ1-3; D is unclear. Trimming took off 0 bases at V and 0 bases at J, with 4 bases between the two ends. The CDR3 length is 14 residues. Germline CDR1 and CDR2: SGHDT and YYEEEE. CDR3 residues: CASSLVSSGNTIYF. CDR3 nucleotides: TGTGCCAGCAGCTTGGTGAGCTCTGGAAACACCATATATTTT.

The chain employs TRBV5-1 and TRBJ1-1; D is possibly TRBD1 (6 bases). The V and J ends lost 4 bases and 2 bases respectively, with 15 bases between them. CDR3 size: 15 residues. Germline loops: CDR1 SGHRS, CDR2 YFSETQ. CDR3 nucleotide sequence: TGCGCCAGCAGCGTATCGGGAGGGGGAAACACTGAAGCTTTCTTT. This encodes CASSVSGGGNTEAFF.

DNA of the CDR3: TGCGCCAGCAGCCCGAAGGGATGGACTAGCGGTTCCTACGAGCAGTACTTC. Amino acid sequence: CASSPKGWTSGSYEQYF. This rearrangement joins TRBV4-1 to TRBJ2-7; 10 bases are a match to TRBD2. The CDR3 is 17 residues long. V trimming: 4 bases; J trimming: 1 base; junction bases outside the gene matches: 10. Germline V gene data show CDR1 as MGHRA and CDR2 as YSYEKL.

The chain employs TRBV2 and TRBJ2-5, with TRBD1 matching over 7 bases. J lost 3 bases, V lost 4 bases, and 8 bases had no gene match. The CDR3 has 15 amino acids. Germline loops: CDR1 SNHLY, CDR2 FYNNEI. In DNA form, the CDR3 reads TGTGCCAGCAGTGTCTTCCGGGACAGAAAAGAGACCCAGTACTTC. Translating gives CASSVFRDRKETQYF.

This chain uses TRBV19 with TRBJ1-2, with 7 bases lining up with TRBD1. Unmatched junction bases numbered 12, after V lost 8 bases and J lost 9 bases. The CDR3 contains 13 residues. The V gene's germline CDR1 is LNHDA and CDR2 SQIVND (reference sequence). CDR3 loop: CASGLGTVRSYTF. CDR3 nucleotides: TGTGCCAGTGGCCTCGGGACAGTCAGAAGCTACACCTTC.